These 16 T cell receptor beta chains were all obtained from the same sample, sequenced in a study of blood T cell repertoires in COVID-19. The protocol was immunoSEQ multiplex PCR, while the TCRdb copy is restricted to in-frame clones and leaves out a portion. The sample contains approximately 160,000 clones, over 90% of which appear only once. Specimen: peripheral blood. The source of these receptors is a man aged 50 or older with acute or convalescent COVID-19.

This chain connects TRBV28 to TRBJ2-7, with a tentative D call TRBD1 (5 bases). This CDR3 contains 13 residues. V was trimmed by 5 bases and J by 5 bases, leaving 13 bases between them. The germline V gene encodes CDR1 MDHEN and CDR2 SYDVKM. The DNA for the CDR3 is TGTGCCAGCAGTAAGGGGTCAGACCACGAGCAGTACTTC. Protein: CASSKGSDHEQYF.

The CDR3 protein is CASRIRGGGYNEQFF. The CDR3 coding sequence is TGTGCCAGCAGGATACGGGGGGGCGGGTACAATGAGCAGTTCTTC. This chain links TRBV2 with TRBJ2-1; 8 bases fit TRBD2. Germline assignment: CDR1 SNHLY and CDR2 FYNNEI. V gave up 6 bases and J gave up 4 bases; unmatched junction bases: 8. The CDR3 is 15 residues long.

V gene TRBV30 combines with J gene TRBJ2-3; D perhaps matches TRBD1 (5 bases). CDR1 is GTSNPN and CDR2 is SVGIG in the germline V gene (reference sequence). Deletions cut 1 base from V and 0 bases from J, with 14 bases between. This CDR3 is 16 amino acids long. The CDR3 spells CAWSDRQTASTDTQYF. Written as DNA, the CDR3 is TGTGCCTGGAGTGACCGACAGACCGCTAGCACAGATACGCAGTATTTT.

The V gene is TRBV13, the J gene TRBJ2-1, with D hard to call. This CDR3 contains 11 residues. V lost 1 base and J lost 12, with 7 bases in between. Germline CDR1 PRHDT, CDR2 FYEKMQ (reference sequence). CDR3 residues: CASSLERRQFF. The CDR3 nucleotides are TGTGCCAGCAGCTTAGAGCGAAGGCAGTTCTTC.

The chain joins TRBV27 to TRBJ2-3; maybe TRBD2 (5 bases). The CDR3 runs 13 residues. Trimming pared 6 bases from V and 1 base from J, leaving 8 bases between. CDR1 and CDR2 (germline): MNHEY, SMNVEV (reference sequence). CDR3 coding DNA: TGTGCCAGCAGCCTTAGCGGCACAGATACGCAGTATTTT. Translated: CASSLSGTDTQYF.

The chain has TRBV10-2 and TRBJ2-1; D unresolved. Trimming left V 10 bases short and J 8 bases short, with 12 bases between. Germline CDR1 and CDR2: WSHSY and SAAADI. This CDR3 contains 11 residues. The CDR3 is CATLSVDEQFF. The CDR3, as DNA: TGCGCCACCCTGAGCGTAGATGAGCAGTTCTTC.

This clone appeared a single time. The chain carries TRBV10-3 and TRBJ1-6; 7 bases map to TRBD1. The V segment lost 6 bases and the J segment 7 bases; nucleotides outside the gene matches: 0. The length of the CDR3 is 12 residues. Germline V gives CDR1 ENHRY, CDR2 SYGVKD. The CDR3 sequence: CAIRTGNSPLHF. The CDR3 DNA reads TGTGCCATCAGGACAGGGAATTCACCCCTCCACTTT.

This clone is a singleton in its sample. The rearrangement uses TRBV6-5 and TRBJ1-1, with 9 bases aligning to TRBD1. CDR1 is MNHEY, CDR2 SVGAGI, per germline. V lost 2 bases and J lost 6; bases outside the gene matches: 1. This CDR3 has 13 amino acids. The CDR3 bases are TGTGCCAGCAGTTACGGACAGGGGCCTGAAGCTTTCTTT. The encoded protein is CASSYGQGPEAFF.

The V call is TRBV2, the J call TRBJ1-5; maybe TRBD1 (6 bases). Germline V lookup: CDR1 SNHLY, CDR2 FYNNEI. The germline V and J ends were trimmed by 1 base and 2 bases, with 12 bases remaining between them. This CDR3 has 16 residues. CDR3 bases: TGTGCCAGCAGTGAAGGAGGGGCAGGGGGCAATCAGCCCCAGCATTTT. Protein sequence: CASSEGGAGGNQPQHF.

Here the CDR3 reads CASSYGLAGVASTDTQYF. The CDR3 DNA follows: TGTGCCAGCAGTTATGGACTAGCGGGAGTGGCGAGTACAGATACGCAGTATTTT. The V call is TRBV27, the J call TRBJ2-3; 13 bases are a match to TRBD2. Per germline, CDR1 MNHEY and CDR2 SMNVEV (reference sequence). The length of the CDR3 is 18 residues. V was pared by 4 bases and J by 3 bases, with 10 bases of the junction left unmatched.

The rearrangement joins TRBV27 to TRBJ1-6; D unresolved. The V gene's germline CDR1 is MNHEY and CDR2 SMNVEV (reference sequence). Trimming shortened V by 3 bases and J by 8 bases, and 8 bases separated the two germline ends. The CDR3 extends over 13 amino acids. The CDR3 reads CASSLREDSPLHF. In nucleotides, the CDR3 is TGTGCCAGCAGTTTGCGCGAGGATTCACCCCTCCACTTT.

The chain links TRBV2 to TRBJ2-7; 8 bases fit TRBD1. The CDR3 totals 15 residues. With V trimmed by 6 bases and J by 3 bases, 10 bases remained unmatched. CDR1 and CDR2 (germline): SNHLY, FYNNEI. Here the CDR3 reads CASRGGLGQGYEQYF. The CDR3 bases are TGTGCCAGCAGAGGGGGTTTAGGACAGGGCTACGAGCAGTACTTC.

The chain joins TRBV4-1 to TRBJ2-1, with 10 bases lining up with TRBD1. V lost 3 bases to trimming and J lost 1 base; unmatched junction nucleotides: 9. The CDR3 is 18 residues long. Germline assignment: CDR1 MGHRA and CDR2 YSYEKL. The DNA of the CDR3 is TGCGCCAGCAGCCATTCTCTATCGGACAGGGGGTCCTACAATGAGCAGTTCTTC. Translated, it gives CASSHSLSDRGSYNEQFF.

The rearrangement uses TRBV4-1 and TRBJ2-7, with 9 bases fitting TRBD2. Losses at the gene ends were 4 bases for V and 4 bases for J; bases not matched to a gene: 11. The CDR3 contains 16 residues. Germline V CDR1 and CDR2: MGHRA, YSYEKL. The CDR3 spells CASSPSPAGGPYEQYF. The CDR3 nucleotides are TGCGCCAGCAGCCCATCCCCCGCGGGAGGGCCATACGAGCAGTACTTC.

The chain couples TRBV3-1 (or the pseudogene TRBV3-2) to TRBJ2-1; 14 bases match TRBD2. Germline V CDR1 and CDR2: LGHDT, YNNKEL (reference sequence). With 5 bases clipped from V and 6 bases from J, the junction kept 6 bases outside the gene matches. CDR3 length: 16 residues. The CDR3 loop reads CASSGRLAGGPNEQFF. The CDR3 DNA is TGTGCCAGCAGCGGGCGACTAGCGGGGGGGCCCAATGAGCAGTTCTTC.

J is TRBJ2-1 and V is TRBV11-3; weak D call: TRBD2 (6 bases). V lost 5 bases to trimming and J lost 5 bases, with 16 bases between them. CDR1 and CDR2 (germline): SGHNT, YENEEA. The CDR3 loop spans 15 amino acids. The CDR3, as DNA: TGTGCCAGCAGCCCGACTAAGCGGGCAGACAATGAGCAGTTCTTC. Its translation is CASSPTKRADNEQFF.